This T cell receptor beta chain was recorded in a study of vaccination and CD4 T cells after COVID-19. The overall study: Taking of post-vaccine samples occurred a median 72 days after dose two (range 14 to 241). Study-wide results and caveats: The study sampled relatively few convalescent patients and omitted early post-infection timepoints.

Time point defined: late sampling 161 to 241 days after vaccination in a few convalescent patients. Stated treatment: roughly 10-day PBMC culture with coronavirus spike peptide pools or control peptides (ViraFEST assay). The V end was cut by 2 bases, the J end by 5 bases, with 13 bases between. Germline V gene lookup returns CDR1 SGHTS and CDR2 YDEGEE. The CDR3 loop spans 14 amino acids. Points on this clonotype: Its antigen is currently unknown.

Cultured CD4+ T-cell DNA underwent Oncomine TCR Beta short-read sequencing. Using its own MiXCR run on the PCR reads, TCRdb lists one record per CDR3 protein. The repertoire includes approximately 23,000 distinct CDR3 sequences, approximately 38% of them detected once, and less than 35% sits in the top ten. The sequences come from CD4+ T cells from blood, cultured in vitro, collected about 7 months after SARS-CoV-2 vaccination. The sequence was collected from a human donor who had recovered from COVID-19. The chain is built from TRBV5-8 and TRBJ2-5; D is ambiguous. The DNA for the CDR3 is TGTGCCAGCAGCTTAAGGCAGTGGGTTGAGACCCAGTACTTC. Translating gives CASSLRQWVETQYF.